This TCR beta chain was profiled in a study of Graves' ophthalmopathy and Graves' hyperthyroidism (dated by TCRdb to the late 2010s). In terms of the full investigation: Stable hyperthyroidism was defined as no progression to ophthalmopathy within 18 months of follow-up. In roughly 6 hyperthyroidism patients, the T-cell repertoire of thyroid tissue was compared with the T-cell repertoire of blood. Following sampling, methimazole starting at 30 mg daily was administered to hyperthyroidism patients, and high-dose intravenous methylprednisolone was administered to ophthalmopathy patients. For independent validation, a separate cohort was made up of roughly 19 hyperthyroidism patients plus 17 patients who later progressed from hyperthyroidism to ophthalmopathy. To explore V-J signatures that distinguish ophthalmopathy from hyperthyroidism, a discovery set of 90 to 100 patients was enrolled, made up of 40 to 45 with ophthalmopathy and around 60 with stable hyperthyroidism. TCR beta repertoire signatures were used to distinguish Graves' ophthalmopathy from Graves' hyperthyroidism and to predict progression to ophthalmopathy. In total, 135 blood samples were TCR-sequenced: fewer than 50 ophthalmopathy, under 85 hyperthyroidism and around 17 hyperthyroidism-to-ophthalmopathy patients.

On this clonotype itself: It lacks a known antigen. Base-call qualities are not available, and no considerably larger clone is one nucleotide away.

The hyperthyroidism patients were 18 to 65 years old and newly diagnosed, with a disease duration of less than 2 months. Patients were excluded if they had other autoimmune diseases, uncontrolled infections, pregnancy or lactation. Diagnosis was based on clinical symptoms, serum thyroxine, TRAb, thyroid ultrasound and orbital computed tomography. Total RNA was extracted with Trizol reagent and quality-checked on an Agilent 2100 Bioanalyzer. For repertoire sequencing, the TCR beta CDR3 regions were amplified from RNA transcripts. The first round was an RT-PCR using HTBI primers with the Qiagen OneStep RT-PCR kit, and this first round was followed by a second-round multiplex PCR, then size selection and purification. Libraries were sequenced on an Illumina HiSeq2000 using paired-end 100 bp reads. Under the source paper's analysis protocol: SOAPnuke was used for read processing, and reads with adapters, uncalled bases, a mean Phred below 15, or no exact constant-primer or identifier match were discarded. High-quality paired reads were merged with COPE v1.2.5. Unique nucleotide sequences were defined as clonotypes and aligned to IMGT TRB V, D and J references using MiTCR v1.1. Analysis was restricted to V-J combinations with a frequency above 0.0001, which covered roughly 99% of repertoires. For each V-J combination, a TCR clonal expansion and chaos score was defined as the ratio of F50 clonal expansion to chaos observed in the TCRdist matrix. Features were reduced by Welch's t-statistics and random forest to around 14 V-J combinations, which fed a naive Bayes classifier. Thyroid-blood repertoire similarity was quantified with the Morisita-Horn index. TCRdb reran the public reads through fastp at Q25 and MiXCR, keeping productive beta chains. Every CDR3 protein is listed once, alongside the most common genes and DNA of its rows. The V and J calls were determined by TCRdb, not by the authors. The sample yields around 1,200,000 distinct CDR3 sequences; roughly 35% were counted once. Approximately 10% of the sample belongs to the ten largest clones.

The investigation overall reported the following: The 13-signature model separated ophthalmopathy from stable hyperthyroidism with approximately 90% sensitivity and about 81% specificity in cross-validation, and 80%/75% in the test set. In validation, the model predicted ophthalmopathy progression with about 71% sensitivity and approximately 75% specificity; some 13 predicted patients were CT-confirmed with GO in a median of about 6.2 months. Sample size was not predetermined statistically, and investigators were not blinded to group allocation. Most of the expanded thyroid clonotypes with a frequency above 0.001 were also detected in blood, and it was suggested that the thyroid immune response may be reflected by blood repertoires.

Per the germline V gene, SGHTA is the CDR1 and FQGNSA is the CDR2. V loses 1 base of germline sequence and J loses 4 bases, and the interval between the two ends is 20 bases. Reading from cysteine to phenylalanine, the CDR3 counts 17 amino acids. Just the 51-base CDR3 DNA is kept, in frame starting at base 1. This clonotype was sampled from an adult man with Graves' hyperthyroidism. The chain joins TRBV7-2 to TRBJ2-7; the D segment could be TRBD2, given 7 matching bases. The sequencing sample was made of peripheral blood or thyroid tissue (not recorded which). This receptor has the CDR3 CASSLVGLAGAVYEQYF. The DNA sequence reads TGTGCCAGCAGCTTAGTAGGCCTCGCGGGGGCCGTTTACGAGCAGTACTTC.